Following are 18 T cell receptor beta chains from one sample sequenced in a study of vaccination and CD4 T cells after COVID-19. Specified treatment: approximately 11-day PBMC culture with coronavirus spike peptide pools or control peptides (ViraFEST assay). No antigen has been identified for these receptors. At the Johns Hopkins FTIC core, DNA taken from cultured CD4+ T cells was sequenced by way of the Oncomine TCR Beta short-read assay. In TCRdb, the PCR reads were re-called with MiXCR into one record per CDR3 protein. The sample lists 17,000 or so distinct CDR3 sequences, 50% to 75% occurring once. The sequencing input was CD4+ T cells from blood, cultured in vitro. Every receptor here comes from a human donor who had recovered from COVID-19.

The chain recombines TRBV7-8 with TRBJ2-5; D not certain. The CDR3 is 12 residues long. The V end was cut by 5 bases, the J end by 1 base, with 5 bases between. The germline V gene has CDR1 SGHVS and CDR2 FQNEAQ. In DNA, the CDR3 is TGTGCCAGCAGCAGAAGCCAAGAGACCCAGTACTTC. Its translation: CASSRSQETQYF.

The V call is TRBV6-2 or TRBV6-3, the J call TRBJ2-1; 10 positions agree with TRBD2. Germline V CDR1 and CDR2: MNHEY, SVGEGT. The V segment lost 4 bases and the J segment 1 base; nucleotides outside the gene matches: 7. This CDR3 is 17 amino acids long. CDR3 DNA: TGTGCCAGCAGTTGGTTCCTAGCGGGAGCATCCTACAATGAGCAGTTCTTC. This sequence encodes CASSWFLAGASYNEQFF.

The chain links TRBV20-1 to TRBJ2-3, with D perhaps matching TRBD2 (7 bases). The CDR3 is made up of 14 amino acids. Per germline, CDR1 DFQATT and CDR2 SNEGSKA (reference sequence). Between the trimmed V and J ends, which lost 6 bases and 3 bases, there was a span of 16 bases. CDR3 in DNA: TGCAGTGCACCTGGGGGGGGGCTGACAGATACGCAGTATTTT. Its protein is CSAPGGGLTDTQYF.

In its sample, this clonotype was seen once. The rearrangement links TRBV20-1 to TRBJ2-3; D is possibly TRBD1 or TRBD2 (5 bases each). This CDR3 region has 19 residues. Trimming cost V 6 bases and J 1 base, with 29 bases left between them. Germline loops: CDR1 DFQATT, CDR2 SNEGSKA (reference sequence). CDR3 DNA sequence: TGCAGTGCGAGAAGGTGGGGTTATGGGGACGTGCGCGGCACAGATACGCAGTATTTT. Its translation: CSARRWGYGDVRGTDTQYF.

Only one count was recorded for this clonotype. As DNA, the CDR3 is TGTGCCAGCAGCCATACCACCGGGACAGGGGGCTACGAGCAGTACTTC. This sequence encodes CASSHTTGTGGYEQYF. The V and J genes are TRBV7-2 and TRBJ2-7; TRBD1 aligns across 11 bases. This CDR3 is 16 amino acids long. The V segment lost 5 bases and the J segment 3 bases; nucleotides outside the gene matches: 9. The germline gives CDR1 SGHTA, CDR2 FQGNSA.

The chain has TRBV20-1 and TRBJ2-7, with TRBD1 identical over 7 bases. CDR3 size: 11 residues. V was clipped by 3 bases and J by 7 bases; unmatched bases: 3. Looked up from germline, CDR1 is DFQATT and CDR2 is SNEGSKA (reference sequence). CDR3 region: CSARLQGEQYF. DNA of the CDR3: TGCAGTGCTAGGCTACAGGGGGAGCAGTACTTC.

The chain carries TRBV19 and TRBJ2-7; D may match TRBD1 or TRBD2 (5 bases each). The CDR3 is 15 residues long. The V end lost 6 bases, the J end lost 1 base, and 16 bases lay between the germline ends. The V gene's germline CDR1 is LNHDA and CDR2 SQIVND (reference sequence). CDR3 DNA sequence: TGTGCCAGTAGAGCACACCGGGACCAATCCTACGAGCAGTACTTC. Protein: CASRAHRDQSYEQYF.

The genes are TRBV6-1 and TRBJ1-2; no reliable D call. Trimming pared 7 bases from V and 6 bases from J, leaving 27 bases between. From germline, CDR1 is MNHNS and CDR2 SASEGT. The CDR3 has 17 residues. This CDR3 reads CASKNQPLEGVTHGYTF. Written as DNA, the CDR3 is TGTGCCAGCAAAAACCAACCTTTAGAGGGCGTTACTCATGGCTACACCTTC.

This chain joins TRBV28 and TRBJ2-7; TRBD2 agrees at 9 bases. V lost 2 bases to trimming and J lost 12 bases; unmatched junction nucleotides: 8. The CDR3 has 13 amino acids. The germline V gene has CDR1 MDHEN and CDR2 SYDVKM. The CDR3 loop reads CASSLAAGGPTYF. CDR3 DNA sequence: TGTGCCAGCAGTTTAGCGGCGGGAGGGCCTACGTACTTC.

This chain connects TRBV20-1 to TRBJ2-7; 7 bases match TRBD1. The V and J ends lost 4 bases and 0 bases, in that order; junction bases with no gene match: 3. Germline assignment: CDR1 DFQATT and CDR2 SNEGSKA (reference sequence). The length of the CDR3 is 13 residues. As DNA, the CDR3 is TGCAGTGCTACGGACAGGCCCTCCTACGAGCAGTACTTC. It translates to CSATDRPSYEQYF.

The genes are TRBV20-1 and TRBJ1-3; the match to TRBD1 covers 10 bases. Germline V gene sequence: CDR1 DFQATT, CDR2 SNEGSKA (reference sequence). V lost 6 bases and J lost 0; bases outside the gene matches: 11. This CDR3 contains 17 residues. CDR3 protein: CSAESPTGGNSGNTIYF. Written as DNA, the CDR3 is TGCAGTGCCGAAAGCCCGACAGGGGGCAACTCTGGAAACACCATATATTTT.

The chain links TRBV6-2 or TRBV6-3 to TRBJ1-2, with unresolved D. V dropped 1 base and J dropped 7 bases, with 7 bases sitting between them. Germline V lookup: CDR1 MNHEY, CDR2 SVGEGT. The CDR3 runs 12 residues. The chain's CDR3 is CASSYWGGGYTF. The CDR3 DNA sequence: TGTGCCAGCAGTTACTGGGGAGGTGGCTACACCTTC.

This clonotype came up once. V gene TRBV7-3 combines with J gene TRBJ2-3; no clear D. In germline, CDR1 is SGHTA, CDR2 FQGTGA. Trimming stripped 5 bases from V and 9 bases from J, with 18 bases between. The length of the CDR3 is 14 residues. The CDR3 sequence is CASSQGSPLSTQYF. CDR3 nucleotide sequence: TGTGCCAGCAGCCAAGGTAGCCCTTTGAGCACGCAGTATTTT.

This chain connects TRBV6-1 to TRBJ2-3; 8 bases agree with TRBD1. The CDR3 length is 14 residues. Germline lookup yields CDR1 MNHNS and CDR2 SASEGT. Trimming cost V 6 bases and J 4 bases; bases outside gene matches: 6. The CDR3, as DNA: TGTGCCAGCAGGCCCGGGACAGGCTCAGATACGCAGTATTTT. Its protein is CASRPGTGSDTQYF.

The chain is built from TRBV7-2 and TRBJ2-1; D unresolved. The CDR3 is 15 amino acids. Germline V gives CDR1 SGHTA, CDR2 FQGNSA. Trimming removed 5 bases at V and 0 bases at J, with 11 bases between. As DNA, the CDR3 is TGTGCCAGCAGCCGGGTGGCAGGCTCCTACAATGAGCAGTTCTTC. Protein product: CASSRVAGSYNEQFF.

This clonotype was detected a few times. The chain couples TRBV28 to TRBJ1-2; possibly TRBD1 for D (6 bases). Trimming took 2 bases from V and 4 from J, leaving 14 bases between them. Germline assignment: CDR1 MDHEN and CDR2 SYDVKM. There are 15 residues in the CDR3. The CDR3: CASSLTGGELYGYTF. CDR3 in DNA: TGTGCCAGCAGTTTAACTGGGGGCGAACTCTATGGCTACACCTTC.

The DNA of the CDR3 is TGTGCCAGCAGCTTAGTTTCTACTAGCGGTAACAATGAGCAGTTCTTC. This codes for CASSLVSTSGNNEQFF. V usage is TRBV7-2 and J usage is TRBJ2-1; TRBD2 aligns across 8 bases. The CDR3 has 16 residues. The junction had 7 bases not matched to a gene; V was cut back by 1 base and J by 5 bases. The germline V gene has CDR1 SGHTA and CDR2 FQGNSA.

DNA for the CDR3: TGTGCCAGCAGTCTCACGGGACAGGCGAACTATAATTCACCCCTCCACTTT. This gives the protein CASSLTGQANYNSPLHF. V gene TRBV6-1 combines with J gene TRBJ1-6, with 8 bases that match TRBD1. Per germline, CDR1 MNHNS and CDR2 SASEGT. This CDR3 comprises 17 residues. V lost 5 bases, J lost 3 bases, and 9 bases stayed unmatched.